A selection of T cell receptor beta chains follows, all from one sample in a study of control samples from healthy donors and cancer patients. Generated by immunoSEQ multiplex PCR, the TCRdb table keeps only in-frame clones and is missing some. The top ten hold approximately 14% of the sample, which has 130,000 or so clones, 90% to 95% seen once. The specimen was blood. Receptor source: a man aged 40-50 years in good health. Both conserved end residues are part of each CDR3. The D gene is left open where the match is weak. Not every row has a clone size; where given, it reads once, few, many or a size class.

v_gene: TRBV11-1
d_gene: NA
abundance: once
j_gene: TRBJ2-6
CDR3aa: CASSFGGSGANVLTF
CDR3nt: TGTGCCAGCAGCTTCGGCGGATCTGGGGCCAACGTCCTGACTTTC

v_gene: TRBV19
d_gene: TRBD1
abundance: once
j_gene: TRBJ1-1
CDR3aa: CASSMWDSILNTEAFF
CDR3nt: TGTGCCAGCAGTATGTGGGACAGCATACTGAACACTGAAGCTTTCTTT

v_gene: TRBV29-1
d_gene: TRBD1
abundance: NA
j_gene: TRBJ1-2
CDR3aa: CSVAGQGKSYTF
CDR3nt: TGCAGCGTGGCGGGACAGGGAAAAAGCTACACCTTC

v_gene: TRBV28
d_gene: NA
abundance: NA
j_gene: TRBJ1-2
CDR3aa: CASSGGPGQKNGYTF
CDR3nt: TGTGCCAGCAGTGGCGGCCCCGGACAGAAGAATGGCTACACCTTC

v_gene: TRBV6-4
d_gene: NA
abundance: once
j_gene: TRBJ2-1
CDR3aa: CASSEDRNSYNEQFF
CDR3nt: TGTGCCAGCAGTGAGGACCGGAACTCCTACAATGAGCAGTTCTTC

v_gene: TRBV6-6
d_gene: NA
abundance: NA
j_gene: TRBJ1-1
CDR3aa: CASSTRQYTEAFF
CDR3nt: TGTGCCAGCAGTACGAGACAGTACACTGAAGCTTTCTTT

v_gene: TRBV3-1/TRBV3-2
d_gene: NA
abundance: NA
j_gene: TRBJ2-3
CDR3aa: CASSDGRTDTQYF
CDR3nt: TGTGCCAGCAGCGACGGGCGCACAGATACGCAGTATTTT

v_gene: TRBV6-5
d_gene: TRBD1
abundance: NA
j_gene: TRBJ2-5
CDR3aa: CASRNRGLETQYF
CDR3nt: TGTGCCAGCAGAAACAGGGGGTTAGAGACCCAGTACTTC

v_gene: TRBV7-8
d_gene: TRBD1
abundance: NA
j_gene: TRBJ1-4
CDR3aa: CASSLEGQPNEKLFF
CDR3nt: TGTGCCAGCAGCTTAGAGGGACAGCCTAATGAAAAACTGTTTTTT

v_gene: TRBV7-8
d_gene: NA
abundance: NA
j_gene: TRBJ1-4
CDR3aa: CASSLWEHGIEKLFF
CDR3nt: TGTGCCAGCAGCTTATGGGAACACGGGATTGAAAAACTGTTTTTT

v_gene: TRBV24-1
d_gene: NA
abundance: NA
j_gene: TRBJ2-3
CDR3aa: CATSDFDSKADTQYF
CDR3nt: TGTGCCACCAGTGATTTTGACAGCAAGGCAGATACGCAGTATTTT

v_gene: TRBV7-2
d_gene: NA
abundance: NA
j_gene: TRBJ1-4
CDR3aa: CASSLQEQSATNEKLFF
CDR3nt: TGTGCCAGCAGCTTGCAAGAACAGAGTGCAACTAATGAAAAACTGTTTTTT

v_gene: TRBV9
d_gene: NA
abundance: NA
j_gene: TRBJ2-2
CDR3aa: CASSPEAGELFF
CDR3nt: TGTGCCAGCAGCCCTGAGGCGGGGGAGCTGTTTTTT

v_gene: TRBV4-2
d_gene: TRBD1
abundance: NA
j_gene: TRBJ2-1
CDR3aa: CASSFTGTGGDNEQFF
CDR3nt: TGTGCCAGCAGTTTTACTGGGACAGGGGGGGACAATGAGCAGTTCTTC

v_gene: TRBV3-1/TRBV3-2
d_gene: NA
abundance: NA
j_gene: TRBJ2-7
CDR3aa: CASSQVSMRGYEQYF
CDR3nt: TGTGCCAGCAGCCAAGTCTCAATGCGGGGCTACGAGCAGTACTTC

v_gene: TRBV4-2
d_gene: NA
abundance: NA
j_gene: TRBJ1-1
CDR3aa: CASSLDPQAREAFF
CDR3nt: TGTGCCAGCAGCTTGGACCCACAGGCCCGAGAAGCTTTCTTT

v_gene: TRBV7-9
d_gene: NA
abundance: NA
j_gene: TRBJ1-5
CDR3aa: CASSLGGGNQPQHF
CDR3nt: TGTGCCAGCAGCTTAGGAGGAGGCAATCAGCCCCAGCATTTT

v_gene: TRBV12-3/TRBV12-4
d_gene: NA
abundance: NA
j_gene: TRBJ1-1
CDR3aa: CASSLEGPEAFF
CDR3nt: TGTGCCAGCAGTTTAGAGGGGCCTGAAGCTTTCTTT

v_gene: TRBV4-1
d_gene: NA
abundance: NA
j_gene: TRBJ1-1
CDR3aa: CASSQRQPNTEAFF
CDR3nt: TGCGCCAGCAGCCAAAGACAGCCGAACACTGAAGCTTTCTTT

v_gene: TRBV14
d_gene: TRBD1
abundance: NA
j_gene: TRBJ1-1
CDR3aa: CASSRDRGMVVDTEAFF
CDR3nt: TGTGCCAGCAGCCGGGACAGGGGTATGGTTGTCGACACTGAAGCTTTCTTT

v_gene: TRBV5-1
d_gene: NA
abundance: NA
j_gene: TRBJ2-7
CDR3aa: CASSLFGGTGTYEQYF
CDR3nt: TGCGCCAGCAGCTTGTTCGGGGGGACAGGAACCTACGAGCAGTACTTC

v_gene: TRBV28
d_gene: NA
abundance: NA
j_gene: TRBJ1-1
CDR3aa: CASSPLATEAFF
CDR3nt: TGTGCCAGCAGTCCCCTAGCTACTGAAGCTTTCTTT

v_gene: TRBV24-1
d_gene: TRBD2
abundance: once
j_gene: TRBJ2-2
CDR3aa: CATSDLAGTNTGELFF
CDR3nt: TGTGCCACCAGTGATTTAGCGGGGACGAACACCGGGGAGCTGTTTTTT

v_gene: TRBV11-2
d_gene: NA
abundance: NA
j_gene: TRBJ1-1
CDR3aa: CASSYNEAFF
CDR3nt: TGTGCCAGCAGCTATAATGAAGCTTTCTTT

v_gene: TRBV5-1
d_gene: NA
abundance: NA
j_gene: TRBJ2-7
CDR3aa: CASSEPGDREQYF
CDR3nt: TGCGCCAGCAGCGAGCCAGGGGATCGCGAGCAGTACTTC

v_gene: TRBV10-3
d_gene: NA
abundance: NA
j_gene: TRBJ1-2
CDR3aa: CAISESTGGGNYGYTF
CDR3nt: TGTGCCATCAGTGAGTCGACAGGCGGGGGGAACTATGGCTACACCTTC

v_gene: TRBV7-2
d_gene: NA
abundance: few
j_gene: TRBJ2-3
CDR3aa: CASSFPGQDTQYF
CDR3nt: TGTGCCAGCAGCTTCCCAGGGCAAGATACGCAGTATTTT

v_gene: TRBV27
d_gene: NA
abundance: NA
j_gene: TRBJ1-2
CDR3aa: CASTPGLGLGYGYTF
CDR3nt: TGTGCCAGCACCCCGGGGCTGGGGTTAGGCTATGGCTACACCTTC

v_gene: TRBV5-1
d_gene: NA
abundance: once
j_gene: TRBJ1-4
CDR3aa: CASSVRTGNEKLFF
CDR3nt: TGCGCCAGCAGCGTACGGACTGGGAATGAAAAACTGTTTTTT

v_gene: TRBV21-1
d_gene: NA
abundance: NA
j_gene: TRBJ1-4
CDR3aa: CASSKGQEGEKLFF
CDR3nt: TGTGCCAGCAGCAAAGGACAGGAAGGTGAAAAACTGTTTTTT

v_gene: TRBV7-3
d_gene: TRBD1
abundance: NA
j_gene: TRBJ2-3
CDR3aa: CASSRTGGADTQYF
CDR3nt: TGTGCCAGCAGCCGAACAGGGGGCGCGGATACGCAGTATTTT

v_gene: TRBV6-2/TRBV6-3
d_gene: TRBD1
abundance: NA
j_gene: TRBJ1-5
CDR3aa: CASSRSTGEHQPQHF
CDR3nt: TGTGCCAGCAGTAGGTCTACAGGGGAACATCAGCCCCAGCATTTT

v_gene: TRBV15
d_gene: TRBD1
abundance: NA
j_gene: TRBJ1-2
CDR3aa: CATSRKNPDRGRKF
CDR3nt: TGTGCCACCAGCAGAAAGAACCCGGACAGGGGGCGCAAATTC

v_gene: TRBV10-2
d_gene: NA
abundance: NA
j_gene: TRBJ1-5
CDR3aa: CASSEDGNSNQPQHF
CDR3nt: TGCGCCAGCAGTGAGGATGGAAATAGCAATCAGCCCCAGCATTTT

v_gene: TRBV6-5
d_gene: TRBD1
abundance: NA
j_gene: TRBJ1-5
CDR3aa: CASTNAGGSNQPQHF
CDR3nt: TGTGCCAGCACAAACGCAGGGGGTAGCAATCAGCCCCAGCATTTT

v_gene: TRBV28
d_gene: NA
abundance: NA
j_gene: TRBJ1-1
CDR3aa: CASYYGAENTEAFF
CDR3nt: TGTGCCAGCTACTACGGGGCAGAGAACACTGAAGCTTTCTTT

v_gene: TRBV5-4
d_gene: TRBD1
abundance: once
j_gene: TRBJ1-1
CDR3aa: CASSFPGQAAEAFF
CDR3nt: TGTGCCAGCAGCTTTCCGGGACAGGCTGCTGAAGCTTTCTTT

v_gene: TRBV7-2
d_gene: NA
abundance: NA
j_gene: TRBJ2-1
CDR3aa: CAATRGNEQFF
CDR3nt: TGTGCCGCCACGCGGGGTAATGAGCAGTTCTTC

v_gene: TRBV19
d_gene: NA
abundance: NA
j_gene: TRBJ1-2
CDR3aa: CASSIRSDNYGYTF
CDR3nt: TGTGCCAGTAGTATCCGCTCAGATAACTATGGCTACACCTTC

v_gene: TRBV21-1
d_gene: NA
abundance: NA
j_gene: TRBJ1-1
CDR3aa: CASRSTLEGNVHCTEAFF
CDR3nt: TGTGCCAGCAGAAGCACCTTAGAGGGTAACGTACACTGCACTGAAGCTTTCTTT

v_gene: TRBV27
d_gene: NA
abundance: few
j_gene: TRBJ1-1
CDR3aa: CASSFLGTGTEAFF
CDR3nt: TGTGCCAGCAGTTTCCTCGGGACGGGCACTGAAGCTTTCTTT

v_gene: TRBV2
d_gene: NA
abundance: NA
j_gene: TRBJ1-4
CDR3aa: CASSAGLANEKLFF
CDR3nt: TGTGCCAGCAGTGCAGGGCTGGCTAATGAAAAACTGTTTTTT

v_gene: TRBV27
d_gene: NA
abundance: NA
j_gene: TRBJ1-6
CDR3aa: CASSLPYDRTLHF
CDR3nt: TGTGCCAGCAGTTTGCCCTACGATCGGACCCTCCACTTT

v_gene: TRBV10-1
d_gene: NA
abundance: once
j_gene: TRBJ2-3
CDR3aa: CASSEKADTQYF
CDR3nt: TGCGCCAGCAGTGAAAAAGCAGATACGCAGTATTTT

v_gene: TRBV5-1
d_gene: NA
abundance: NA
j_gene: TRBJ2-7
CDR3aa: CASQSGPNEQYF
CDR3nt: TGCGCCAGCCAGTCCGGGCCCAACGAGCAGTACTTC

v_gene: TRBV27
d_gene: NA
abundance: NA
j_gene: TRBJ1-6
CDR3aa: CASSLSYNSPLHF
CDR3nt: TGTGCCAGCAGTTTATCGTATAATTCACCCCTCCACTTT

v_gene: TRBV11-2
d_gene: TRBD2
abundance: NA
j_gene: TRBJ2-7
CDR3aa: CASSLDLGGSSYEQYF
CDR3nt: TGTGCCAGCAGCTTAGATCTAGGCGGGAGCTCCTACGAGCAGTACTTC

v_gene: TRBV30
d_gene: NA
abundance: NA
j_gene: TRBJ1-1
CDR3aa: CACMTDLGAFF
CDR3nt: TGTGCCTGCATGACCGATCTGGGGGCTTTCTTT

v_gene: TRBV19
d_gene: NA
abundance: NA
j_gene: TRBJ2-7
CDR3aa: CASSKARMTSPYEQYF
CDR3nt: TGTGCCAGTAGTAAGGCGCGAATGACTTCCCCCTACGAGCAGTACTTC

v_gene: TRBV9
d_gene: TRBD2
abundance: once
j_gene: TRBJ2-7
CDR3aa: CASSGALAGESYEQYF
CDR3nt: TGTGCCAGCAGCGGAGCCCTGGCGGGGGAATCCTACGAGCAGTACTTC